Shown below are 11 T cell receptor beta chains from a single sample sequenced in a study of T cell responses to AZD1222 COVID-19 vaccine. Clones were sequenced by immunoSEQ multiplex PCR, and TCRdb holds only the in-frame ones, with some missing. This sample has about 100,000 clones, with roughly 90% found just once. Sequencing was performed on peripheral blood, taken on day 0 of AZD1222 vaccination. The source is an adult in good health.

DNA for the CDR3: TGTGCCATCAGGGGTACCGGGGAGCTGTTTTTT. Amino acids: CAIRGTGELFF. The chain has TRBV10-3 and TRBJ2-2; no definite D call. V gave up 6 bases and J gave up 5 bases, with 4 bases separating them. This CDR3 is built from 11 residues. Germline loops: CDR1 ENHRY, CDR2 SYGVKD.

This chain links TRBV29-1 with TRBJ1-3; possibly TRBD1 for D (5 bases). This CDR3 is built from 12 residues. Germline values: CDR1 SQVTM, CDR2 ANQGSEA. V was pared by 8 bases and J by 4 bases, with 12 bases between. The CDR3 sequence: CSTGGDGNTIYF. The CDR3 region has the DNA TGCAGCACGGGGGGGGACGGAAACACCATATATTTT.

V is TRBV30 and J is TRBJ1-2; D is possibly TRBD1 (6 bases). Germline V gene lookup returns CDR1 GTSNPN and CDR2 SVGIG (reference sequence). CDR3 length equals 15 residues. Trimming took off 5 bases at V and 7 bases at J, with 23 bases between the two ends. In DNA form, the CDR3 reads TGTGCCTGGTCCTTGGGCGGGGGCGCGGCGTTTGGCTACACCTTC. Its protein product is CAWSLGGGAAFGYTF.

The chain is built from TRBV6-6 and TRBJ1-3, with TRBD1 matching 7 bases. Germline V lookup: CDR1 MNHNY, CDR2 SVGAGI (reference sequence). CDR3 length: 13 amino acids. V lost 5 bases, J lost 7 bases, and 5 bases stayed unmatched. The CDR3 protein is CASSGYRGNTIYF. The CDR3 DNA reads as TGTGCCAGCAGTGGATACAGGGGCAACACCATATATTTT.

The J gene is TRBJ1-1, the V gene TRBV10-3; D may be TRBD1 (6 bases). The germline V gene has CDR1 ENHRY and CDR2 SYGVKD. The CDR3 runs to 13 residues. The V and J ends lost 5 bases and 6 bases respectively, with 13 bases between them. This chain's CDR3 is CAISRGADAEAFF. The CDR3 coding sequence is TGTGCCATCAGTAGGGGGGCTGACGCTGAAGCTTTCTTT.

The genes are TRBV24-1 and TRBJ1-2; TRBD1 aligns across 7 bases. The germline CDR1 and CDR2 sequences are KGHDR and SFDVKD. Germline trimming cut 3 bases from V and 8 bases from J; bases unmatched to any gene: 23. The CDR3 is made up of 19 amino acids. CDR3 coding DNA: TGTGCCACCAGTGATCCCTCCCTTTCAAACAGGGGTCCTCTATGGGGCTACACCTTC. It encodes CATSDPSLSNRGPLWGYTF.

V gene TRBV11-2 combines with J gene TRBJ2-7; D ambiguous. Germline values: CDR1 SGHAT, CDR2 FQNNGV. This CDR3 is 16 amino acids long. V gave up 5 bases and J gave up 4 bases, with 21 bases separating them. CDR3 sequence (DNA): TGTGCCAGCAGCCCTAAGGACGGACCGTGGATTTACGAGCAGTACTTC. Translating it yields CASSPKDGPWIYEQYF.

The chain uses TRBV6-5 and TRBJ2-5; the D is unclear. The CDR3 has 11 amino acids. Germline V gives CDR1 MNHEY, CDR2 SVGAGI. Deletions cut 2 bases from V and 5 bases from J, with 3 bases between. DNA of the CDR3: TGTGCCAGCAGTTACGGTGAGACCCAGTACTTC. Its protein product is CASSYGETQYF.

The rearrangement links TRBV15 to TRBJ2-5; 13 nucleotides match TRBD2. The germline V gene has CDR1 LNHNV and CDR2 YYDKDF (reference sequence). V shed 6 bases and J 3 bases; nucleotides not matched to a gene: 7. The CDR3 consists of 16 residues. The CDR3 bases are TGTGCCACCAGAGGAATAGGACTAGCGGGAGAAGAGACCCAGTACTTC. It encodes CATRGIGLAGEETQYF.

A few counts support this clone. This sequence joins TRBV7-2 and TRBJ1-2; D gene unclear. CDR1 and CDR2 (germline): SGHTA, FQGNSA. CDR3 length: 15 amino acids. Trimming took 1 base from V and 3 from J, leaving 12 bases between them. The CDR3 spells CASSLVGLTDYGYTF. DNA of the CDR3: TGTGCCAGCAGCTTAGTAGGTCTAACTGACTATGGCTACACCTTC.

The table lists this clone with a count of one. This chain uses TRBV13 with TRBJ2-1; 13 bases map to TRBD2. CDR1 and CDR2 (germline): PRHDT, FYEKMQ (reference sequence). The CDR3 totals 20 residues. Trimming at V came to 4 bases and at J to 6 bases, leaving 18 bases not matched to a gene. The CDR3 DNA sequence: TGTGCCAGCAGCTCCCTCCCGGGACTAGCGGGATTCGAACCCGGCAATGAGCAGTTCTTC. Its protein product is CASSSLPGLAGFEPGNEQFF.